These T cell receptor beta chains were read from a single sample in a study of graft-versus-host responses after intestinal transplantation. Measured with immunoSEQ multiplex PCR; TCRdb has only the in-frame clones, and not every one. The sample includes over 15,000 clones, 74% of them seen just once. Sequencing was performed on ileum tissue, taken 14 days after transplant. The receptors stem from a human patient who received an intestinal transplant, so some T cells may come from the graft donor. CDR3s include the opening cysteine and the closing phenylalanine or tryptophan. The D gene is left open where the match is weak. Expanded clones get a size class; other rows say once, few or many, or leave the size out.

v_call: TRBV19; clone_size: .; d_call: .; j_call: TRBJ1-6; cdr3_nt: TGTGCCAGTAGTATGGGGTATTCACCCCTCCACTTT; cdr3_aa: CASSMGYSPLHF
v_call: TRBV19; clone_size: .; d_call: .; j_call: TRBJ2-5; cdr3_nt: TGTGCCAGTAGTTTGTGGACAGAAGAGACCCAGTACTTC; cdr3_aa: CASSLWTEETQYF
v_call: TRBV15; clone_size: .; d_call: TRBD2; j_call: TRBJ2-3; cdr3_nt: TGTGCCACCAGCAGAGCCGGGACTAGCGGTTCAGATACGCAGTATTTT; cdr3_aa: CATSRAGTSGSDTQYF
v_call: TRBV5-6; clone_size: once; d_call: .; j_call: TRBJ2-5; cdr3_nt: TGTGCCAGCAGCTTGCAAGCACAGGGTTTTCGAGAGACCCAGTACTTC; cdr3_aa: CASSLQAQGFRETQYF
v_call: TRBV19; clone_size: .; d_call: TRBD1; j_call: TRBJ1-6; cdr3_nt: TGTGCCAGTAGTATAGGCGGGACAGTATCACCCCTCCACTTT; cdr3_aa: CASSIGGTVSPLHF
v_call: TRBV4-2; clone_size: .; d_call: .; j_call: TRBJ2-1; cdr3_nt: TGTGCCAGCAGCCAAGACCCTGGAGTACACAATGAGCAGTTCTTC; cdr3_aa: CASSQDPGVHNEQFF
v_call: TRBV5-1; clone_size: once; d_call: TRBD2; j_call: TRBJ2-5; cdr3_nt: TGCGCCAGCACCCTAGCGGGGGAGCTGTACTTC; cdr3_aa: CASTLAGELYF
v_call: TRBV27; clone_size: .; d_call: TRBD2; j_call: TRBJ2-7; cdr3_nt: TGTGCCAGCAGTTTAATCGGGACTAGCGGCAGCTACGAGCAGTACTTC; cdr3_aa: CASSLIGTSGSYEQYF
v_call: TRBV6-6; clone_size: .; d_call: TRBD2; j_call: TRBJ2-5; cdr3_nt: TGTGCCAGCAGCAAAGCGGGGGGGCGGGAGACCCAGTACTTC; cdr3_aa: CASSKAGGRETQYF
v_call: TRBV6-5; clone_size: .; d_call: .; j_call: TRBJ2-5; cdr3_nt: TGTGCCAGCAGCTCCTGGGAGACCCAGTACTTC; cdr3_aa: CASSSWETQYF
v_call: TRBV15; clone_size: .; d_call: TRBD1; j_call: TRBJ1-2; cdr3_nt: TGTGCCACCAGCAGACAACGTCGGGGACAGGGGGAAGCTAACTATGGCTACACCTTC; cdr3_aa: CATSRQRRGQGEANYGYTF
v_call: TRBV11-3; clone_size: few; d_call: .; j_call: TRBJ2-7; cdr3_nt: TGTGCCAGCAGCTTAGGATCAGCGGCCCCCTACGAGCAGTACTTC; cdr3_aa: CASSLGSAAPYEQYF
v_call: TRBV27; clone_size: few; d_call: TRBD2; j_call: TRBJ2-7; cdr3_nt: TGTGCCAGCAGTCTAGCGGGGGTCACCCTCCCCTACGAGCAGTACTTC; cdr3_aa: CASSLAGVTLPYEQYF
v_call: TRBV30; clone_size: few; d_call: .; j_call: TRBJ1-1; cdr3_nt: TGTGCCTGGGCCCCCGGGACTTACCACACTGAAGCTTTCTTT; cdr3_aa: CAWAPGTYHTEAFF
v_call: TRBV2; clone_size: few; d_call: .; j_call: TRBJ1-5; cdr3_nt: TGTGCCAGCACTAAACACCAGACAATAAGCAATCAGCCCCAGCATTTT; cdr3_aa: CASTKHQTISNQPQHF
v_call: TRBV6-5; clone_size: .; d_call: .; j_call: TRBJ2-3; cdr3_nt: TGTGCCAGCAGTTATCGACTCCCATCCAACGGAGATACGCAGTATTTT; cdr3_aa: CASSYRLPSNGDTQYF
v_call: TRBV4-2; clone_size: .; d_call: .; j_call: TRBJ1-5; cdr3_nt: TGTGCCAGCAGCCAACTTGGGTATCAGCCCCAGCATTTT; cdr3_aa: CASSQLGYQPQHF
v_call: TRBV4-1; clone_size: .; d_call: .; j_call: TRBJ2-6; cdr3_nt: TGCGCCAGCAGCCCGACGGGGGACTCTGGGGCCAACGTCCTGACTTTC; cdr3_aa: CASSPTGDSGANVLTF
v_call: TRBV11-2; clone_size: .; d_call: .; j_call: TRBJ2-7; cdr3_nt: TGTGCCAGCAGCTTCTTCGGCGGGACGACCTACGAGCAGTACTTC; cdr3_aa: CASSFFGGTTYEQYF
v_call: TRBV10-3; clone_size: .; d_call: .; j_call: TRBJ1-1; cdr3_nt: TGTGCCATCAGTGACCCTCTAGGATATATGGGCGCTGAAGCTTTCTTT; cdr3_aa: CAISDPLGYMGAEAFF
v_call: TRBV5-1; clone_size: .; d_call: TRBD1; j_call: TRBJ2-3; cdr3_nt: TGCGCCAGCAGCTTGGGCCGGACAGGATTCACAGATACGCAGTATTTT; cdr3_aa: CASSLGRTGFTDTQYF
v_call: TRBV5-1; clone_size: .; d_call: .; j_call: TRBJ1-1; cdr3_nt: TGCGCCAGCAGCCTCTACCTGGGGAGGGAAATAACTGAAGCTTTCTTT; cdr3_aa: CASSLYLGREITEAFF
v_call: TRBV10-3; clone_size: medium-sized; d_call: .; j_call: TRBJ1-6; cdr3_nt: TGTGCCATCAGTGAGGGGACCAATTCACCCCTCCACTTT; cdr3_aa: CAISEGTNSPLHF